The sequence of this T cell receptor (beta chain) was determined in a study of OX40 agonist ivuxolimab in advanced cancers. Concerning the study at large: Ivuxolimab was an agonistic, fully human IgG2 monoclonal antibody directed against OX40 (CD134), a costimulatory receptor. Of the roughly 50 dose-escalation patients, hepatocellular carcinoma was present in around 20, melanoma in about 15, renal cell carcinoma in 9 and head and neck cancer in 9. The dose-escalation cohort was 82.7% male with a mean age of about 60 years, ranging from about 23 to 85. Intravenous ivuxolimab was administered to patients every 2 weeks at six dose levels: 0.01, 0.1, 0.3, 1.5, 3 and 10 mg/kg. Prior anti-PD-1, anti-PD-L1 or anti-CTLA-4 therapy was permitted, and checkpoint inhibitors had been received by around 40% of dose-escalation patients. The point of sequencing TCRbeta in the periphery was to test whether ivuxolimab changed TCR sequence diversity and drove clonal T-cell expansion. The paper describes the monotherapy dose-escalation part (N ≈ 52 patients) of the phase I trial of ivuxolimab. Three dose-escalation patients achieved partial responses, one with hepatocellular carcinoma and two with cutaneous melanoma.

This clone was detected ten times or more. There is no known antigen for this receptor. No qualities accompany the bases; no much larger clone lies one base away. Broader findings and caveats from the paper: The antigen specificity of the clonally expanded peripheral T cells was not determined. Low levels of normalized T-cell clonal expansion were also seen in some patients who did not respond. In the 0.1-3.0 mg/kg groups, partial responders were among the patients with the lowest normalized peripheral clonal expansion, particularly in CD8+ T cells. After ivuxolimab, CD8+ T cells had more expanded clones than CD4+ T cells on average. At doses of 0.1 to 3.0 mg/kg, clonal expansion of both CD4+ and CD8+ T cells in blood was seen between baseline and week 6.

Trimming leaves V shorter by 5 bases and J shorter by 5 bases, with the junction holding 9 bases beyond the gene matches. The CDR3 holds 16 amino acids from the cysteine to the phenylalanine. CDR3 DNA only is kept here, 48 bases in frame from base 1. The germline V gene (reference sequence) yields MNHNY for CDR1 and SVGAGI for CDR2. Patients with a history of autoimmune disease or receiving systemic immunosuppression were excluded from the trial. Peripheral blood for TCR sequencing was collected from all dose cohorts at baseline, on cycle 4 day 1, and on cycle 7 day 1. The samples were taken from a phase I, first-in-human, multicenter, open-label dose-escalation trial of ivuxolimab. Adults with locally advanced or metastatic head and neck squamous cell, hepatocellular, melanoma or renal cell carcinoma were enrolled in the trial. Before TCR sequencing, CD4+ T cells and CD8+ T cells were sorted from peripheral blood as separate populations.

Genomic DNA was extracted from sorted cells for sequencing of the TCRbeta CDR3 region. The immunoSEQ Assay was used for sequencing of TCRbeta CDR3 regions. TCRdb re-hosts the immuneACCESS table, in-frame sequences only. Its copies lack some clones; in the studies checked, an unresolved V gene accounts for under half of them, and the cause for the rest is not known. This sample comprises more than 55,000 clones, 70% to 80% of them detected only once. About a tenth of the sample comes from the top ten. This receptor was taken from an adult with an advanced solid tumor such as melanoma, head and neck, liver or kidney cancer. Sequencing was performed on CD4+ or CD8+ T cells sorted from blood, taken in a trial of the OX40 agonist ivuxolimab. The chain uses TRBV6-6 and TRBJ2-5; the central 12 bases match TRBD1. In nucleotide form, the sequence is TGTGCCAGCAGTCCCCTGGGACAGGGGGCTTTGGAGACCCAGTACTTC. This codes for CASSPLGQGALETQYF.